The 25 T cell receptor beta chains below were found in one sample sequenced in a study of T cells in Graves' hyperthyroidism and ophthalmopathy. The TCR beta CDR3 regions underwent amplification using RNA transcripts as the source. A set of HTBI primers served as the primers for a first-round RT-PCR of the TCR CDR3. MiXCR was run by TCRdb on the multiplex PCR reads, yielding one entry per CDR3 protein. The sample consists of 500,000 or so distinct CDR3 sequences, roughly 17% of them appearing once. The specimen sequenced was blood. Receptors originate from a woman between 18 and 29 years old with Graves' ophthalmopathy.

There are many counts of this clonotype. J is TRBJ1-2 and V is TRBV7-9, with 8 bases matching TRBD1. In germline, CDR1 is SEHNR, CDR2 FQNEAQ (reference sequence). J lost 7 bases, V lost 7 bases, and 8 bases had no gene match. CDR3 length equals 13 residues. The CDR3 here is CASTSTGVGGYTF. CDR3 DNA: TGTGCCAGCACCTCGACAGGGGTCGGTGGCTACACCTTC.

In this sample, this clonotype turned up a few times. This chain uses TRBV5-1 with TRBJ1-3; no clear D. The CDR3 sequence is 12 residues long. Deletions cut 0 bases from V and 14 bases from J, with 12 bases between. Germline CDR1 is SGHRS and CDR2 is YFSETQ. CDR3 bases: TGCGCCAGCAGCTTGGACTGGGCCGAATTATATTTT. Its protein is CASSLDWAELYF. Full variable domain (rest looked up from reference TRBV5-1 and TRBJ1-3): KAGVTQTPRYLIKTRGQQVTLSCSPISGHRSVSWYQQTPGQGLQFLFEYFSETQRNKGNFPGRFSGRQFSNSRSEMNVSTLELGDSALYLCASSLDWAELYFGEGSWLTVV.

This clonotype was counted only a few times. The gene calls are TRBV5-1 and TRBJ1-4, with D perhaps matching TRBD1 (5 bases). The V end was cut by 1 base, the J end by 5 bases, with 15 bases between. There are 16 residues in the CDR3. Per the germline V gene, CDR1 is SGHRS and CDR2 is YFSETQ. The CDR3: CASSLKGAVTNEKLFF. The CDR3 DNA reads TGCGCCAGCAGCTTGAAAGGGGCGGTTACAAATGAAAAACTGTTTTTT.

Here the CDR3 DNA reads TGCAGTGCTAACGTTTTGCAGGCAGGACGTAACAATGAGCAGTTCTTC. Amino acid sequence: CSANVLQAGRNNEQFF. The chain links TRBV20-1 to TRBJ2-1; D not certain. The CDR3 is made up of 16 amino acids. The germline V gene encodes CDR1 DFQATT and CDR2 SNEGSKA (reference sequence). V was pared by 4 bases and J by 5 bases, with 21 bases between.

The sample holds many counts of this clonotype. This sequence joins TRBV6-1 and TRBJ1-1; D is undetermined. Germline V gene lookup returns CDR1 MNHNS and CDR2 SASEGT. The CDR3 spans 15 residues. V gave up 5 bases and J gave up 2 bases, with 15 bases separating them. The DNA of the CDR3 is TGTGCCAGCAGTCAGTTTCGACGACTTAACACTGAAGCTTTCTTT. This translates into CASSQFRRLNTEAFF.

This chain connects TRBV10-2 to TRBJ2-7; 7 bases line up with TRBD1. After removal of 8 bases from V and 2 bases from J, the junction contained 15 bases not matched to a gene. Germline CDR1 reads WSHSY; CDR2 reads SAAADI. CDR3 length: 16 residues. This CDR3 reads CASSDPGTAKTYEQYF. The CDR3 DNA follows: TGCGCCAGCTCCGATCCGGGGACAGCTAAGACCTACGAGCAGTACTTC.

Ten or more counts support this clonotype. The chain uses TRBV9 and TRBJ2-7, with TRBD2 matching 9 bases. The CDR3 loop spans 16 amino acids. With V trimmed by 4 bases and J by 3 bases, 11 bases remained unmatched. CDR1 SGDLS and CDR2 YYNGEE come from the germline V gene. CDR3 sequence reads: CASSPTRGSGSYEQYF. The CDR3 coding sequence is TGTGCCAGCAGCCCTACTCGGGGTAGCGGGAGCTACGAGCAGTACTTC.

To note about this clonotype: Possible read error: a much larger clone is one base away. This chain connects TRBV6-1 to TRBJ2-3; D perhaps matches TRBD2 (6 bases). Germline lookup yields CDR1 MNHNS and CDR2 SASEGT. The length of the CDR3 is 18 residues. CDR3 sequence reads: CTSSRTSGRLPSTDTQYF. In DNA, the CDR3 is TGTACCAGCAGTCGGACAAGCGGGCGCTTACCTAGCACAGATACGCAGTATTTT.

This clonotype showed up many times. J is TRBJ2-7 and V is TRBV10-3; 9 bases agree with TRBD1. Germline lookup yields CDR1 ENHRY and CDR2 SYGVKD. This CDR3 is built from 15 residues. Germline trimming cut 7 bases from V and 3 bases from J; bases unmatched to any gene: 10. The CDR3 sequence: CAIILPGQGSYEQYF. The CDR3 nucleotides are TGTGCCATCATCCTGCCGGGACAGGGCAGCTACGAGCAGTACTTC.

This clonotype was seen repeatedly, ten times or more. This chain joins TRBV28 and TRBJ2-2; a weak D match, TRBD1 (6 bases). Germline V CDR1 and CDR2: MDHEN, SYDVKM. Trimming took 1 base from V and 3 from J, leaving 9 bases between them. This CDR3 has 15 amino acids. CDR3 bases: TGTGCCAGCAGTTTATACAGGGAACACACCGGGGAGCTGTTTTTT. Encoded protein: CASSLYREHTGELFF. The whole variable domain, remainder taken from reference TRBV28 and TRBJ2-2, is DVKVTQSSRYLVKRTGEKVFLECVQDMDHENMFWYRQDPGLGLRLIYFSYDVKMKEKGDIPEGYSVSREKKERFSLILESASTNQTSMYLCASSLYREHTGELFFGEGSRLTVL.

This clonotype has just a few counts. CDR3 DNA: TGCAGTGCTCCGGGACAGGGGGGATACGAGCAGTACTTC. Amino acids: CSAPGQGGYEQYF. The V gene is TRBV20-1, the J gene TRBJ2-7; 11 nucleotides align to TRBD1. V lost 5 bases, J lost 4 bases, and 4 bases stayed unmatched. Germline assignment: CDR1 DFQATT and CDR2 SNEGSKA (reference sequence). The CDR3 consists of 13 residues.

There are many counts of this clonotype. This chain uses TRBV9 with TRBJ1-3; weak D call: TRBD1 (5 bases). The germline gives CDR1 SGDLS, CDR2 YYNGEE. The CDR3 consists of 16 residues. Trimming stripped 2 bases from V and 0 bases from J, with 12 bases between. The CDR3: CASSVRGLLSGNTIYF. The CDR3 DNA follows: TGTGCCAGCAGCGTGAGGGGACTCCTCTCTGGAAACACCATATATTTT.

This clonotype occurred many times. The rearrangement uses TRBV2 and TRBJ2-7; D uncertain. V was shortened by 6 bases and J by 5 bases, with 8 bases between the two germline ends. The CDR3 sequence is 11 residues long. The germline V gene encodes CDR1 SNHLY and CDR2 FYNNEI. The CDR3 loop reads CASSSNHEQYF. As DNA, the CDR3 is TGTGCCAGCAGCTCAAATCACGAGCAGTACTTC.

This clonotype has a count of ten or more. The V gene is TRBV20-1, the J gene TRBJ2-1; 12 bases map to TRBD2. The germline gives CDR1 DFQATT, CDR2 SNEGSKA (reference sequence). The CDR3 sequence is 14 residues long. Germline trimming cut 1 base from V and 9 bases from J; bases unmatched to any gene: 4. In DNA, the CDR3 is TGCAGTGCTAGAGCCCTAGCGGGGGGGACTGAGCAGTTCTTC. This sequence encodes CSARALAGGTEQFF.

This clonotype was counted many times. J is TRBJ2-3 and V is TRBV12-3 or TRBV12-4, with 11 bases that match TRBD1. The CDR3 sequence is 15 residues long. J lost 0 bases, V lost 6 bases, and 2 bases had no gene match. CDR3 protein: CASRGQGVSTDTQYF. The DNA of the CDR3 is TGTGCCAGCAGGGGACAGGGGGTTAGCACAGATACGCAGTATTTT.

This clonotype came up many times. The CDR3 spells CATSRQTSGYEQYF. In nucleotides, the CDR3 is TGTGCCACCAGCAGGCAGACTAGCGGCTACGAGCAGTACTTC. The chain combines TRBV15 with TRBJ2-7; TRBD2 agrees at 9 bases. The CDR3 is 14 amino acids. Unmatched junction bases numbered 3, after V lost 3 bases and J lost 3 bases. The germline gives CDR1 LNHNV, CDR2 YYDKDF (reference sequence).

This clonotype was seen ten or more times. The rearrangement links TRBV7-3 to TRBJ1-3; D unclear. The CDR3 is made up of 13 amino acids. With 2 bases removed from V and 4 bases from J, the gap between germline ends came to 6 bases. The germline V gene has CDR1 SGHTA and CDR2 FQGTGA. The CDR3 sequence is CASSLVEGNTIYF. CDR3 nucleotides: TGTGCCAGCAGCTTAGTGGAAGGAAACACCATATATTTT.

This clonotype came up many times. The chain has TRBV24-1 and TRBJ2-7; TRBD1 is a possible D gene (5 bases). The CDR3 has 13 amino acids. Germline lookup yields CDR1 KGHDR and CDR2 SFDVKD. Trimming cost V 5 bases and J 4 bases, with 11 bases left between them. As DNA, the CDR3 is TGTGCCACCAGTGCCAGGGAAAGTTACGAGCAGTACTTC. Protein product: CATSARESYEQYF.

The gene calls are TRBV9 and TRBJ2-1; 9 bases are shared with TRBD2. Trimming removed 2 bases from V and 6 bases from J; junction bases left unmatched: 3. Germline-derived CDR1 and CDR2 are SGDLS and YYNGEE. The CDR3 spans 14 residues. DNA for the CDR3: TGTGCCAGCAGCGTTCCTAGCGGGGCCAATGAGCAGTTCTTC. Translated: CASSVPSGANEQFF.

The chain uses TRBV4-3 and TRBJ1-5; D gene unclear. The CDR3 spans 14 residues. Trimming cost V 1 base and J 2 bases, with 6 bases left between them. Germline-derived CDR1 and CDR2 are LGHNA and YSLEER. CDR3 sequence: CASSQVTGNQPQHF. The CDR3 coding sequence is TGCGCCAGCAGCCAAGTTACGGGCAATCAGCCCCAGCATTTT.

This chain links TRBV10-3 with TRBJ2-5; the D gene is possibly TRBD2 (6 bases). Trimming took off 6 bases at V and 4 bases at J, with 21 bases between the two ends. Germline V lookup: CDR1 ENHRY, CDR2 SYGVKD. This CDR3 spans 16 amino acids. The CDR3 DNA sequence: TGTGCCATCAGCGGTCGGAAGGGGAGGACCGCAGAGACCCAGTACTTC. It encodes CAISGRKGRTAETQYF.

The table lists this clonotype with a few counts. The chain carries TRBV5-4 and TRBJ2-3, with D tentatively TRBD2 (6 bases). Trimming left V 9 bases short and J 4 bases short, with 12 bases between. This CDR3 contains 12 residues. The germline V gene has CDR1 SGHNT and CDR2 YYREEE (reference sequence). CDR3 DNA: TGTGCCATCGGCGGAGGGGCAGATACGCAGTATTTT. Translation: CAIGGGADTQYF.

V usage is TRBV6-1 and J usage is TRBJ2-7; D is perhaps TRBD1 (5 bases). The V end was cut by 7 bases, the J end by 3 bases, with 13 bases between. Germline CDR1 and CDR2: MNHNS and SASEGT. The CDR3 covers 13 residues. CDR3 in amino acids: CASKYRQNYEQYF. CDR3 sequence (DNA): TGTGCCAGCAAATACAGGCAGAACTACGAGCAGTACTTC.

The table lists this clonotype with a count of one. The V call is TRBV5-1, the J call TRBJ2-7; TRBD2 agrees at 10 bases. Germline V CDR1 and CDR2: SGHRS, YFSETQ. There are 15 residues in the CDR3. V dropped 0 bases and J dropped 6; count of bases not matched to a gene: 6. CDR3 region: CASSLDPTSGPEQYF. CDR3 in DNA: TGCGCCAGCAGCTTGGACCCGACTAGCGGGCCCGAGCAGTACTTC.

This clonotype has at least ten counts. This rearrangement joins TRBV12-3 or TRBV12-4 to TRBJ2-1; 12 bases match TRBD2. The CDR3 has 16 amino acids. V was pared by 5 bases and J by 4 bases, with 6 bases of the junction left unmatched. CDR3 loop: CASSPSGGAVYNEQFF. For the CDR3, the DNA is TGTGCCAGCAGTCCTAGCGGGGGGGCCGTGTACAATGAGCAGTTCTTC.